These T cell receptor beta chains were read from a single sample in a study of identifying expanded T cells in peripheral blood. TCRdb keeps only in-frame clones here, not all; method: immunoSEQ multiplex PCR. The repertoire has 75,000 to 95,000 clones, 80% to 90% of them found once; the top ten carry 3.5% to 5.5%. The source material was blood. The receptor source for this set is a person aged 18 to 70 in good health. Each CDR3 is given with its conserved first and last residue. Each record gives: J gene, clone size, V gene, D gene, CDR3 protein, CDR3 DNA. The D gene is left open where the match is weak. Size values are once, few and many counts, or a class for expanded clones, and some rows have none.

J: TRBJ2-1; size: NA; V: TRBV11-3; D: TRBD1; CDR3: CASSLDQGGTGAYNEQFF; DNA: TGTGCCAGCAGCTTAGATCAGGGCGGGACAGGGGCTTACAATGAGCAGTTCTTC
J: TRBJ2-1; size: NA; V: TRBV5-1; D: TRBD1; CDR3: CASSHPDRTGGTAYNEQFF; DNA: TGCGCCAGCAGTCACCCAGACCGGACAGGGGGCACTGCTTACAATGAGCAGTTCTTC
J: TRBJ2-3; size: NA; V: TRBV29-1; D: NA; CDR3: CSVRYISSGTDTQYF; DNA: TGCAGCGTTCGCTACATAAGCTCCGGCACAGATACGCAGTATTTT
J: TRBJ2-7; size: NA; V: TRBV7-7; D: NA; CDR3: CASSLDSSYEQYF; DNA: TGTGCCAGCAGCTTAGACAGCTCCTACGAGCAGTACTTC
J: TRBJ1-1; size: NA; V: TRBV7-9; D: NA; CDR3: CASSLVQALNTEAFF; DNA: TGTGCCAGCAGCTTAGTCCAGGCCCTGAACACTGAAGCTTTCTTT
J: TRBJ2-3; size: NA; V: TRBV5-4; D: NA; CDR3: CASSQDLTAGTSTDTQYF; DNA: TGCGCCAGCAGCCAAGATCTCACGGCGGGGACATCCACAGATACGCAGTATTTT
J: TRBJ2-1; size: NA; V: TRBV9; D: TRBD1; CDR3: CASSVGTGNEQFF; DNA: TGTGCCAGCAGCGTCGGGACAGGGAATGAGCAGTTCTTC
J: TRBJ1-2; size: NA; V: TRBV9; D: TRBD1; CDR3: CASSVVGQGAYGYTF; DNA: TGTGCCAGCAGCGTAGTGGGACAGGGGGCGTATGGCTACACCTTC
J: TRBJ2-7; size: NA; V: TRBV13; D: TRBD2; CDR3: CASSSDMGLAGFSYEQYF; DNA: TGTGCCAGCAGCTCAGACATGGGACTAGCGGGGTTCTCCTACGAGCAGTACTTC
J: TRBJ1-6; size: few; V: TRBV6-6; D: NA; CDR3: CASGKEGDSPLHF; DNA: TGTGCCAGCGGCAAGGAAGGGGATTCACCCCTCCACTTT
J: TRBJ2-5; size: NA; V: TRBV7-2; D: NA; CDR3: CASSSSQWGETQYF; DNA: TGTGCCAGCAGCTCCTCCCAGTGGGGAGAGACCCAGTACTTC
J: TRBJ2-7; size: NA; V: TRBV7-8; D: NA; CDR3: CASSLGTGYEQYF; DNA: TGTGCCAGCAGCTTAGGTACAGGCTACGAGCAGTACTTC
J: TRBJ2-7; size: NA; V: TRBV9; D: NA; CDR3: CASSVVGTAFRNEQYF; DNA: TGTGCCAGCAGCGTAGTGGGGACCGCGTTCCGCAACGAGCAGTACTTC
J: TRBJ2-5; size: NA; V: TRBV9; D: NA; CDR3: CASSVGGGVQETQYF; DNA: TGTGCCAGCAGCGTAGGTGGCGGAGTACAAGAGACCCAGTACTTC
J: TRBJ2-7; size: NA; V: TRBV5-6; D: NA; CDR3: CASSQQFYEQYF; DNA: TGTGCCAGCAGCCAACAATTCTACGAGCAGTACTTC
J: TRBJ1-4; size: NA; V: TRBV5-5; D: NA; CDR3: CASSSKSPGATNEKLFF; DNA: TGTGCCAGCAGCTCCAAATCCCCCGGGGCAACTAATGAAAAACTGTTTTTT
J: TRBJ1-1; size: NA; V: TRBV4-1; D: NA; CDR3: CASSQVNMGLNTEAFF; DNA: TGCGCCAGCAGCCAAGTCAATATGGGTTTAAACACTGAAGCTTTCTTT
J: TRBJ2-2; size: once; V: TRBV2; D: TRBD1; CDR3: CASSGGTGGGTGELFF; DNA: TGTGCCAGCAGTGGAGGTACAGGGGGCGGCACCGGGGAGCTGTTTTTT
J: TRBJ1-1; size: NA; V: TRBV14; D: NA; CDR3: CASSQPGMNTEAFF; DNA: TGTGCCAGCAGCCAACCAGGGATGAACACTGAAGCTTTCTTT
J: TRBJ1-2; size: NA; V: TRBV30; D: TRBD1; CDR3: CASLGQGDGYTF; DNA: TGTGCCTCCCTCGGACAGGGGGATGGCTACACCTTC
J: TRBJ1-5; size: NA; V: TRBV19; D: NA; CDR3: CASSILQGSNQPQHF; DNA: TGTGCCAGTAGTATACTGCAGGGTAGCAATCAGCCCCAGCATTTT
J: TRBJ1-1; size: NA; V: TRBV4-3; D: NA; CDR3: CASSGQWTGNTEAFF; DNA: TGCGCCAGCAGCGGACAATGGACGGGGAACACTGAAGCTTTCTTT
J: TRBJ1-5; size: NA; V: TRBV18; D: TRBD1; CDR3: CASSQGADNQPQHF; DNA: TGTGCCAGCTCACAGGGGGCTGACAATCAGCCCCAGCATTTT
J: TRBJ2-7; size: NA; V: TRBV11-2; D: NA; CDR3: CASSLGASDYEQYF; DNA: TGTGCCAGCAGCTTAGGAGCGTCGGACTACGAGCAGTACTTC
J: TRBJ2-5; size: NA; V: TRBV11-3; D: NA; CDR3: CASSLGGAYRVPKETQYF; DNA: TGTGCCAGCAGCTTAGGCGGAGCGTACAGGGTACCCAAAGAGACCCAGTACTTC
J: TRBJ2-2; size: once; V: TRBV7-7; D: NA; CDR3: CASSPLGRANTGELFF; DNA: TGTGCCAGCAGCCCACTGGGCAGGGCGAACACCGGGGAGCTGTTTTTT
J: TRBJ2-1; size: NA; V: TRBV7-2; D: NA; CDR3: CASSPQVGYPMNEQFF; DNA: TGTGCCAGCAGCCCTCAGGTTGGTTATCCTATGAATGAGCAGTTCTTC